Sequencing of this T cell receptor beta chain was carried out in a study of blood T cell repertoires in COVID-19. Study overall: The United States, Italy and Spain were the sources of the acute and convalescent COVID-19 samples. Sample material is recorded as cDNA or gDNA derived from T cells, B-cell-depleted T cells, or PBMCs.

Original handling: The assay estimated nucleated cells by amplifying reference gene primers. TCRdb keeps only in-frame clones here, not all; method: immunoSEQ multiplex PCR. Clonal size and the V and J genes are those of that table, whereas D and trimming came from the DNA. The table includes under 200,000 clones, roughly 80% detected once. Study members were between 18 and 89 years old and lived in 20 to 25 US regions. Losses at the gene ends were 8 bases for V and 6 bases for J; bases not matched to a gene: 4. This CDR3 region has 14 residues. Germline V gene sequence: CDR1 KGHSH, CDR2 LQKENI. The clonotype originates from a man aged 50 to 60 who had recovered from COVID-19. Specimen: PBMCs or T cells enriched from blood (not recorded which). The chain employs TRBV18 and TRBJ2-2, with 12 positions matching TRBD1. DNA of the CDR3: TGTGCCAGCCCGGGACAGGGGGCGGCCGGGGAGCTGTTTTTT. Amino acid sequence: CASPGQGAAGELFF.